The clone carrying this TCR beta chain occurred a few times. The antigen is undetermined. 5'RACE primed from the constant segment yielded TCR alpha and TCR beta cDNA libraries bearing sample barcodes and UMIs. TCRdb used MiXCR to reprocess the 5' RACE reads, holding one entry per CDR3 protein. The sample lists roughly 500,000 distinct CDR3 sequences, roughly 20% occurring once. The CDR3 spans 18 residues. Germline V gene lookup returns CDR1 SGHTA and CDR2 FQGNSA. J was trimmed by 4 bases and V by 7 bases; bases with no gene match: 17. The sample originates from a study of T-cell memory formation after mild COVID-19. Study-wide findings and caveats: A subset of responding clones appeared in pre-infection memory, suggesting cross-reactive memory joined. Whereas later expanders leaned CD4+, clones contracting day 15 to 85 showed a balanced CD4/CD8 makeup. Clones that contracted clustered mainly in CM and EM if CD4+ and in EMRA if CD8+.

This chain links TRBV7-2 with TRBJ2-3, with 10 nucleotides matching TRBD2. Specimen: PBMCs or a T cell subset sorted from them (not recorded which). The origin of this receptor is an adult woman who had mild COVID-19 (a few samples of this study predate the infection). Cell type and time point are not known. This chain's CDR3 is CASTKAGGWGSTADTQYF. The CDR3 DNA reads as TGTGCCAGCACTAAAGCGGGAGGGTGGGGCAGCACCGCAGATACGCAGTATTTT.